This T cell receptor beta chain came from a study of blood T cell repertoires in COVID-19. Study information: Acute and convalescent COVID-19 samples came from the United States, Italy and Spain. PBMCs, B-cell-depleted T cells, or T cells were the source of the cDNA or gDNA that made up the material.

Seattle's cohort entered during active infection and was followed longitudinally. Original processing methods: Nucleated cell number was recorded as an estimate derived from reference gene primer amplification. The assay was immunoSEQ multiplex PCR, and TCRdb's table has in-frame clones only and misses some. The V and J calls and clone size come from that table; D and trimming were worked out from the DNA. The sample holds around 400,000 clones, around 87% seen once. The CDR3 consists of 11 residues. The specimen was peripheral blood. V gene TRBV7-5 combines with J gene TRBJ1-5; the tabulated D call, TRBD1, remains unverified against the DNA. TRBV7-5 is flagged as a pseudogene. This clonotype was sampled from a woman aged 55-75 years with COVID-19, enrolled during active disease. The CDR3 protein is CVRSLSQPQHF. The CDR3 nucleotides read TGTGTCAGAAGCTTATCACAGCCCCAGCATTTT.